These T cell receptor beta chains were read from a single sample in a study of T cell repertoires in cytomegalovirus infection. No antigen is known for these receptors. TCRdb processed the reads anew with MiXCR; each CDR3 protein has one entry. In the table there are about 34,000 distinct CDR3 sequences, about 54% of which are singletons. This specimen was CD8+ T cells from cultured PBMCs, taken from culture after CMV antigen stimulation. The origin of the receptors is a human donor in good health (CMV status not recorded). Some clones in this sample may be carry-over from other donors' samples. CDR3s include the opening cysteine and the closing phenylalanine or tryptophan. The D gene is left open where the match is weak. Clone size is given for some rows only: seen once, a few or many times, or a class if the clone is expanded.

d_call j_call v_call clone_size cdr3_aa cdr3_nt
TRBD1 TRBJ1-5 TRBV4-1 NA CASSQGQGRYQPQHF TGTGCCAGCAGCCAGGGACAGGGTAGATATCAGCCCCAGCATTTT
NA TRBJ1-5 TRBV2 NA CASSRVRGGDQPQHF TGTGCCAGCAGCAGAGTCAGGGGAGGGGATCAGCCCCAGCATTTT
NA TRBJ2-1 TRBV6-2/TRBV6-3 NA CASTRNRQTPSYNEQFF TGTGCCAGCACCCGGAACCGACAGACCCCCTCCTACAATGAGCAGTTCTTC
NA TRBJ1-1 TRBV27 once CASSLSARAHEAFF TGTGCCAGCAGTTTGAGTGCCAGGGCCCACGAAGCTTTCTTT
NA TRBJ1-1 TRBV20-1 NA CSARLLGTEAFF TGCAGTGCTAGATTATTGGGCACTGAAGCTTTCTTT
NA TRBJ2-7 TRBV12-3/TRBV12-4 NA CASSLRQGRDEQYF TGTGCCAGCAGTTTGCGACAGGGGAGGGACGAGCAGTACTTC
TRBD2 TRBJ2-1 TRBV27 NA CASSDGGGWQNVQFF TGTGCCAGCAGTGACGGGGGAGGGTGGCAGAATGTGCAGTTCTTC
NA TRBJ1-1 TRBV7-2 NA CASSLELGTEAFF TGTGCCAGCAGCTTAGAGTTGGGCACTGAAGCTTTCTTT
TRBD1 TRBJ2-7 TRBV6-5 NA CASSARDRVYEQYF TGTGCCAGCAGCGCAAGGGACAGGGTCTACGAGCAGTACTTC
NA TRBJ2-5 TRBV19 NA CASSMSTRETQYF TGTGCCAGTAGTATGTCTACCCGTGAGACCCAGTACTTC
NA TRBJ2-1 TRBV7-8 few CASSPSLGDEQFF TGTGCCAGCAGCCCCTCCCTAGGGGATGAGCAGTTCTTC
NA TRBJ1-5 TRBV28 once CASSFGSNQPQHF TGTGCCAGCAGTTTTGGGTCTAATCAGCCCCAGCATTTT
TRBD2 TRBJ2-1 TRBV7-6 few CASSSERGSNEQFF TGTGCCAGCAGCTCCGAGCGGGGAAGCAATGAGCAGTTCTTC
TRBD1 TRBJ2-6 TRBV6-6 few CASSSTGGTSGANVLTF TGTGCCAGCAGTTCGACAGGGGGCACGTCTGGGGCCAACGTCCTGACTTTC
TRBD1 TRBJ2-1 TRBV20-1 NA CSARARGQGLLDEQFF TGCAGTGCTAGAGCAAGGGGACAGGGCCTTTTGGATGAGCAGTTCTTC
NA TRBJ1-1 TRBV28 NA CASSFESSMNTEAFF TGTGCCAGCAGTTTCGAAAGTTCCATGAACACTGAAGCTTTCTTT
TRBD2 TRBJ2-1 TRBV24-1 NA CATSGPGLAGEQFF TGTGCCACCAGTGGACCGGGACTAGCGGGGGAGCAGTTCTTC
NA TRBJ1-1 TRBV19 NA CASSIRAPTTEAFF TGTGCCAGTAGTATCCGGGCCCCGACTACTGAAGCTTTCTTT
NA TRBJ2-3 TRBV14 NA CASSQEGRQSTDTQYF TGTGCCAGCAGCCAAGAAGGAAGACAAAGCACAGATACGCAGTATTTT
TRBD1 TRBJ2-1 TRBV27 NA CASSYMGRQGSNEQFF TGTGCCAGCAGTTATATGGGACGACAGGGTAGCAATGAGCAGTTCTTC
NA TRBJ2-5 TRBV4-1 few CASSLSEAPQETQYF TGCGCCAGCAGCCTCAGTGAGGCACCCCAAGAGACCCAGTACTTC
TRBD1 TRBJ2-1 TRBV15 once CATSSPGQGNEQFF TGTGCCACCAGCAGTCCGGGACAGGGAAATGAGCAGTTCTTC
NA TRBJ2-3 TRBV7-3 many CASNSGPGTDTQYF TGTGCCAGCAACAGCGGACCCGGCACAGATACGCAGTATTTT
TRBD1 TRBJ1-1 TRBV10-3 NA CATRFQEGGRNTEAFF TGTGCCACCCGCTTTCAAGAAGGGGGCAGGAACACTGAAGCTTTCTTT
TRBD1 TRBJ1-6 TRBV4-1 few CASSPGNRGTYNSPLHF TGCGCCAGCAGCCCGGGGAACAGGGGGACCTATAATTCACCCCTCCACTTT
NA TRBJ1-1 TRBV11-2 NA CASSPESITGKTEAFF TGTGCCAGCAGCCCAGAGTCGATTACAGGGAAAACTGAAGCTTTCTTT
TRBD1 TRBJ1-1 TRBV28 NA CASHRGFTEAFF TGTGCCAGCCACAGGGGGTTTACTGAAGCTTTCTTT
NA TRBJ2-3 TRBV5-4 NA CASSLDRVVGTDTQYF TGTGCCAGCAGCTTGGATCGGGTGGTGGGCACAGATACGCAGTATTTT
TRBD2 TRBJ2-3 TRBV7-9 NA CASSPRTSGSRSDTQYF TGTGCCAGCAGCCCTAGGACTAGCGGGTCTAGGTCAGATACGCAGTATTTT
TRBD2 TRBJ2-7 TRBV6-6 few CASSYSREGTMEQYF TGTGCCAGCAGTTACTCCCGGGAGGGGACAATGGAGCAGTACTTC
TRBD1 TRBJ1-5 TRBV7-2 NA CASSLVKGRGPDQPQHF TGTGCCAGCAGCTTAGTGAAAGGCAGGGGGCCGGATCAGCCCCAGCATTTT
TRBD1 TRBJ1-5 TRBV28 NA CASRDRGASQPQHF TGTGCCAGCAGGGACAGGGGTGCGTCTCAGCCCCAGCATTTT
NA TRBJ2-3 TRBV11-2 few CASSSLRRDGRTTDTQYF TGTGCCAGCAGCTCCTTACGACGGGACGGGAGAACCACAGATACGCAGTATTTT
NA TRBJ2-4 TRBV19 NA CASRPRRLAKNIQYF TGTGCCAGTAGGCCTCGCCGGCTAGCCAAAAACATTCAGTACTTC
NA TRBJ1-3 TRBV7-6 few CASSWGPLPGNTIYF TGTGCCAGCAGCTGGGGACCGTTACCTGGAAACACCATATATTTT
NA TRBJ2-2 TRBV10-3 NA CATRGDTGELFF TGTGCCACCCGAGGGGACACCGGGGAGCTGTTTTTT
NA TRBJ2-1 TRBV7-9 NA CASSYETNYNEQFF TGTGCCAGCAGCTACGAGACGAACTACAATGAGCAGTTCTTC
NA TRBJ1-5 TRBV11-2 NA CASSLAPSNQPQHF TGTGCCAGCAGCTTAGCCCCGTCTAATCAGCCCCAGCATTTT
TRBD2 TRBJ2-3 TRBV4-2 many CASSQSPLAGGTDTQYF TGTGCCAGCAGCCAGAGCCCACTAGCGGGGGGAACAGATACGCAGTATTTT
NA TRBJ2-5 TRBV11-2 NA CASSQHGTQWEETQYF TGTGCCAGCAGCCAGCACGGGACACAATGGGAGGAGACCCAGTACTTC
NA TRBJ1-6 TRBV20-1 NA CSAVKAQPNNSPLHF TGCAGTGCCGTTAAGGCACAGCCTAATAATTCACCCCTCCACTTT
NA TRBJ1-4 TRBV19 NA CASSIGTREKLFF TGTGCCAGTAGTATTGGGACGCGGGAAAAACTGTTTTTT
NA TRBJ2-1 TRBV19 NA CASSISAGYNEQFF TGTGCCAGTAGTATAAGTGCCGGGTACAATGAGCAGTTCTTC
NA TRBJ1-6 TRBV27 few CASSLGGWTYNSPLHF TGTGCCAGCAGTCTAGGGGGATGGACCTATAATTCACCCCTCCACTTT
NA TRBJ1-4 TRBV19 few CASSIPQEVATNEKLFF TGTGCCAGTAGTATCCCGCAGGAAGTTGCAACTAATGAAAAACTGTTTTTT
NA TRBJ1-1 TRBV7-6 NA CASSPGWGGTEAFF TGTGCCAGCAGCCCAGGGTGGGGCGGCACTGAAGCTTTCTTT
TRBD1 TRBJ1-3 TRBV2 few CASSDRGSSGNTIYF TGTGCCAGCAGTGACAGGGGGTCCTCTGGAAACACCATATATTTT
NA TRBJ2-2 TRBV2 NA CASSDWGLKSGELFF TGTGCCAGCAGTGACTGGGGCCTGAAATCCGGGGAGCTGTTTTTT
NA TRBJ1-5 TRBV12-3/TRBV12-4 NA CASEGFNQPQHF TGTGCCAGCGAGGGTTTCAATCAGCCCCAGCATTTT
TRBD2 TRBJ2-7 TRBV10-3 few CAISESIVREGLDEQYF TGTGCCATCAGTGAGTCGATAGTGCGGGAGGGCCTTGACGAGCAGTACTTC
TRBD1 TRBJ2-2 TRBV7-8 NA CASRTGTGGPGELFF TGTGCCAGCAGGACCGGGACAGGGGGTCCCGGGGAGCTGTTTTTT
NA TRBJ2-1 TRBV19 NA CASSIRESYNEQFF TGTGCCAGTAGTATCCGGGAATCTTACAATGAGCAGTTCTTC
TRBD1 TRBJ1-4 TRBV7-8 many CASSRPGTGMGEKLFF TGTGCCAGCAGCCGTCCCGGGACAGGGATGGGTGAAAAACTGTTTTTT
TRBD2 TRBJ2-7 TRBV10-2 NA CASSRGGTSGTYEQYF TGCGCCAGCAGCAGAGGGGGGACTAGCGGGACCTACGAGCAGTACTTC
NA TRBJ2-3 TRBV7-6 NA CASSFPGGGQGTDTQYF TGTGCCAGCAGTTTCCCGGGAGGGGGACAGGGCACAGATACGCAGTATTTT
TRBD2 TRBJ2-3 TRBV7-2 once CASSSGTSVTDTQYF TGTGCCAGCAGCTCCGGGACTAGCGTCACAGATACGCAGTATTTT
NA TRBJ1-2 TRBV28 few CASTPHRENYGYTF TGTGCCAGCACCCCCCACAGGGAAAACTATGGCTACACCTTC